Listed here is a single T cell receptor (beta chain). This entry belongs to a study of T cell responses to AZD1222 COVID-19 vaccine. The table came from immunoSEQ multiplex PCR; TCRdb's copy has only in-frame clones and leaves some out. The table lists 150,000 or so clones, 85% to 95% of them singletons. This CDR3 has 13 residues. The germline V and J ends were trimmed by 10 bases and 4 bases, with 16 bases remaining between them. The receptor comes from an adult who received the AZD1222 COVID-19 vaccine. The chain couples TRBV12-3 or TRBV12-4 to TRBJ1-2, with TRBD1 as a possible D gene (6 bases). Material: peripheral blood, obtained 28 days after the second AZD1222 dose. CDR3: CATATGNAYGYTF. CDR3 nucleotide sequence: TGTGCCACCGCAACAGGGAACGCCTATGGCTACACCTTC.